This TCR beta chain was sequenced in a study of blood T cell repertoires in COVID-19. The CDR3 is 16 amino acids. Germline CDR1 and CDR2: GTSNPN and SVGIG (reference sequence). The V segment lost 1 base and the J segment 1 base; nucleotides outside the gene matches: 5. Clones were sequenced by immunoSEQ multiplex PCR, and TCRdb holds only the in-frame ones, with some missing. The data show 65,000 or so clones, more than 65% seen once. The rearrangement uses TRBV30 and TRBJ1-4; 8 positions agree with TRBD1. The sequenced sample was peripheral blood. The TCR originated in a woman between 70 and 85 years old with acute or convalescent COVID-19. Written as DNA, the CDR3 is TGTGCCTGGAGTGAATTTGGACAGGGAACTAATGAAAAACTGTTTTTT. It is translated as CAWSEFGQGTNEKLFF.